This T cell receptor beta chain was found in a study of post-analysis software for immune sequencing data. Study background: The disease courses covered relapsing-remitting, secondary progressive and progressive-relapsing multiple sclerosis. Whole-study findings and limits: Comparison with controls showed significantly lower normalized Chao1 diversity in multiple sclerosis patients. TRBV5-6, TRBV5-1 and TRBV20-1 belonged to a set of roughly five TRBV segments that were more frequent in patients than controls. Samples sharing a preparation batch grouped tightly together when assessed by F measure.

V dropped 2 bases and J dropped 1 base, with 8 bases sitting between them. Per germline, CDR1 MNHEY and CDR2 SVGAGI. This CDR3 spans 14 amino acids. Only a few counts were recorded for this clonotype. Its antigen is unidentified. Tagging with unique molecular identifiers was a feature of the TCR beta cDNA libraries. From the PCR reads, TCRdb called clonotypes with MiXCR, one entry per CDR3 protein. The sample gives about 180,000 distinct CDR3 sequences, about 30% of which show up once; 1.5% is in the top ten. The sample consisted of blood. The chain has TRBV6-5 and TRBJ1-1; D is possibly TRBD1 (5 bases). This TCR derives from a girl aged 5 to 17 with multiple sclerosis. CDR3 amino acids: CASSYQGRNTEAFF. The CDR3 bases are TGTGCCAGCAGTTACCAGGGCCGGAACACTGAAGCTTTCTTT.